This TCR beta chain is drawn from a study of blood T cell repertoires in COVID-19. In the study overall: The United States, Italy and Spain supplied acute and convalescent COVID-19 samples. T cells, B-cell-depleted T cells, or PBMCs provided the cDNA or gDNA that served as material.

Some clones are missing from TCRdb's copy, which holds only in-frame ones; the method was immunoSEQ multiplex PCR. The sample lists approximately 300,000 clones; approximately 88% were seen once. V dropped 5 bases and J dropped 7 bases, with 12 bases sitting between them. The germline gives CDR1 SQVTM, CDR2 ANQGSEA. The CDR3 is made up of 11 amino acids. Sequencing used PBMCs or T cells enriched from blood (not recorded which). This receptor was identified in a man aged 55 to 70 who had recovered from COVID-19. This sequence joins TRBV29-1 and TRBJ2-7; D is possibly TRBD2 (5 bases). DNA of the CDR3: TGCAGCGTTATCCTAGCTGCGGAGCAGTACTTC. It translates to CSVILAAEQYF.